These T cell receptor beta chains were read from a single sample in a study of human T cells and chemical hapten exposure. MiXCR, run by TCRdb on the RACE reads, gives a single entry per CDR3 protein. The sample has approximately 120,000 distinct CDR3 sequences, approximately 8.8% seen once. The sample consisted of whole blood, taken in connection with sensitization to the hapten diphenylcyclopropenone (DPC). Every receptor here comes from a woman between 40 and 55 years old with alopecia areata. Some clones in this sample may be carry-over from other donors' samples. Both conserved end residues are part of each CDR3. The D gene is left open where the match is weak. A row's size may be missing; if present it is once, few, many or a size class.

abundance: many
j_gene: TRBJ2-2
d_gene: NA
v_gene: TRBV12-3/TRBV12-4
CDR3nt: TGTGCCAGCAGTCGCCAGGCGAACACCGGGGAGCTGTTTTTT
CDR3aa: CASSRQANTGELFF

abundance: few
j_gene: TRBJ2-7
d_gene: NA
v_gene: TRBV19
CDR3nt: TGTGCCAGTAGTACGGGGAATGGGTACTCCTACGAGCAGTACTTC
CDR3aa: CASSTGNGYSYEQYF

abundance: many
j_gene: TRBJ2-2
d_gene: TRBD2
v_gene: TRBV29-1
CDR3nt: TGCAGCGTTGTGGCTAGCGGGGGGCCGAGGACCGGGGAGCTGTTTTTT
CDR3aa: CSVVASGGPRTGELFF

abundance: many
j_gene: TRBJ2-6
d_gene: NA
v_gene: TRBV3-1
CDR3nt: TGTGCCAGCAGCCCCCCCAGCTCTGGGGCCAACGTCCTGACTTTC
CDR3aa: CASSPPSSGANVLTF

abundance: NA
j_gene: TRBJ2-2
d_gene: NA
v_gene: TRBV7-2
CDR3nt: TGTGCCAGCAGCTTGGGACCCCACACCGGGGAGCTGTTTTTT
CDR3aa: CASSLGPHTGELFF

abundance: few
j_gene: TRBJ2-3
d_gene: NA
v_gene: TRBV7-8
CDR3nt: TGTGCCAGCACCCCACAGGTCGGCGGGGAAGATACGCAGTATTTT
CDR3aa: CASTPQVGGEDTQYF

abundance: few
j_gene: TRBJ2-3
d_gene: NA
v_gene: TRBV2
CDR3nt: TGTGCCAGCAGCGGCGGGGCCTGGGTAGATACGCAGTATTTT
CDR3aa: CASSGGAWVDTQYF

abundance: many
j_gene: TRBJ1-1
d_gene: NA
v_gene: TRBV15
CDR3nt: TGTGCCACCAGTTCGATGCGGATAAGGAACACTGAAGCTTTCTTT
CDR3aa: CATSSMRIRNTEAFF

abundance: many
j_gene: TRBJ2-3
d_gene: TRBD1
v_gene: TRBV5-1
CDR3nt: TGCGCCAGCAGCGACGGACAGGGGTCGAACGCGGATACGCAGTATTTT
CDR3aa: CASSDGQGSNADTQYF

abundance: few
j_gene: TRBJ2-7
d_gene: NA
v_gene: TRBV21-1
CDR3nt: TGTGCCAGCAGCGGGGACAGGGGTTCGGACGAGCAGTACTTC
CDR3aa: CASSGDRGSDEQYF

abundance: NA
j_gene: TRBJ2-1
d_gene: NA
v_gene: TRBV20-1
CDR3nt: TGCAGTGGGACGGCTTATAATGAGCAGTTCTTC
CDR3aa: CSGTAYNEQFF

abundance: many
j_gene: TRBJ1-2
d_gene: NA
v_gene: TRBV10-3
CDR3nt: TGTGCCATCAGCGCTTCCAGGGGTCCGGGAGGCTACACCTTC
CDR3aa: CAISASRGPGGYTF

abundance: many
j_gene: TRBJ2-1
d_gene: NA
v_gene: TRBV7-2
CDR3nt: TGTGCCAGCAGCTTTAGGAATGAGCAGTTCTTC
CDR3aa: CASSFRNEQFF

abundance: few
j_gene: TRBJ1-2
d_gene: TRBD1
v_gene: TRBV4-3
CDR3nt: TGCGCCAGCAGCCAAGGGCGGGCTGGACAGGTGGGGTTCGGCTACACCTTC
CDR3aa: CASSQGRAGQVGFGYTF

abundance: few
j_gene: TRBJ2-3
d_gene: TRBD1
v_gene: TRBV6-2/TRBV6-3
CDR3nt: TGTGCCAGCAGGGCACAGGGGGCGCAGGGAGATACGCAGTATTTT
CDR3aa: CASRAQGAQGDTQYF

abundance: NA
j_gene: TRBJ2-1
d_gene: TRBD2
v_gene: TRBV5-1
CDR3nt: TGCGCCAGCAGCCTCCAGACTAGCGGGGATGAGCAGTTCTTC
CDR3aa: CASSLQTSGDEQFF

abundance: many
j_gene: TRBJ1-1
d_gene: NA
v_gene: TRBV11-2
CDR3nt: TGTGCCAGCAGCTTAGACGGACAGAATGAAGCTTTCTTT
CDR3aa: CASSLDGQNEAFF

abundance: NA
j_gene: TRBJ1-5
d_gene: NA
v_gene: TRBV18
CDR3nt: TGTGCCAGCTCACCTGACGGTAGGGATCCCCAGCATTTT
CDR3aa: CASSPDGRDPQHF

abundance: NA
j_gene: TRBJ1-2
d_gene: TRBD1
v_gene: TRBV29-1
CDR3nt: TGCAGCGTCGCTCACAGGGGAGTAATACTCACTAACTATGGCTACACCTTC
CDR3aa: CSVAHRGVILTNYGYTF

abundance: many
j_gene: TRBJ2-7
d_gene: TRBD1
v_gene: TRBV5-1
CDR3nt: TGCGCCAGCAGCTTGGCAGGTGGGACAGTGTCGGAAGAGCAGTACTTC
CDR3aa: CASSLAGGTVSEEQYF

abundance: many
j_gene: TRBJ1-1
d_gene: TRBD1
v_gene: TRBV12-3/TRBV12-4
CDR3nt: TGTGCCAGCAGTTTACTAAGACAGGGGCTCGCTGAAGCTTTCTTT
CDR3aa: CASSLLRQGLAEAFF

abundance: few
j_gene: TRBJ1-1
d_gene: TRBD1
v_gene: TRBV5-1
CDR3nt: TGCGCCAGCAGCTTGGACAGGGGGCGAATCGGGACTGAAGCTTTCTTT
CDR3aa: CASSLDRGRIGTEAFF

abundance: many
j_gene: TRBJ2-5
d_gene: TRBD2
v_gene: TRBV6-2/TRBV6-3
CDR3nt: TGTGCCAGCAGTCAGCGGGGGGGCCCTGAGACCCAGTACTTC
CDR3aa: CASSQRGGPETQYF

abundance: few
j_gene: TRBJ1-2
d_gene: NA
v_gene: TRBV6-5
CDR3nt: TGTGCCAGCAGTTACTCGATAGTCGGACAGCGAGGGGGCTACACCTTC
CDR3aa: CASSYSIVGQRGGYTF

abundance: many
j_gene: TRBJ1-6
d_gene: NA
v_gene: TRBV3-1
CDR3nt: TGTGCCAGCAGCCAAGCGGCGGTCTATAATTCACCCCTCCACTTT
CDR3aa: CASSQAAVYNSPLHF

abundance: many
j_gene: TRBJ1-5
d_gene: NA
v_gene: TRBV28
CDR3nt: TGTGCCAGTTCGTTCGGCAATCAGCCCCAGCATTTT
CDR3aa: CASSFGNQPQHF

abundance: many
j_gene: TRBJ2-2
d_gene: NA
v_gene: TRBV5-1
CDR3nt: TGCGCCAGCAGCTTGGCCGACACCGGGGAGCTGTTTTTT
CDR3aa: CASSLADTGELFF

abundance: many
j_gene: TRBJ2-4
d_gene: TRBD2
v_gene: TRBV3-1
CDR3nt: TGTGCCAGCAGCCAAGAACTAGCGGGGCCAAACATTCAGTACTTC
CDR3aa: CASSQELAGPNIQYF

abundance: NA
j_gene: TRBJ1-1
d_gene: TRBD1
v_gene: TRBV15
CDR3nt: TGTGCCACCAGCCACCTCCTGGACAGGAGGAACACTGAAGCTTTCTTT
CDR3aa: CATSHLLDRRNTEAFF

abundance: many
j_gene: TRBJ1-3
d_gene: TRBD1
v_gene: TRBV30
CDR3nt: TGTGCCTGGGGGACAGCGGGTGGAAACACCATATATTTT
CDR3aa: CAWGTAGGNTIYF

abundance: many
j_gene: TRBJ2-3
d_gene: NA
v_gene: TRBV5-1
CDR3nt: TGCGCCAGCAGCCCCGGGACTTACACAGATACGCAGTATTTT
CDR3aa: CASSPGTYTDTQYF

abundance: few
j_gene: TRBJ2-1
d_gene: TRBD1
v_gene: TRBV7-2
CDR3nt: TGTGCCAGCAGCTCGGACAGGGGCCTCTACAATGAGCAGTTCTTC
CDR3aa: CASSSDRGLYNEQFF

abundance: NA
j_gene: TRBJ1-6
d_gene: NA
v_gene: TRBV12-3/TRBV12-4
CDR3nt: TGTGCCAGCAGTTTCGCAGGCCAAAATTCACCCCTCCACTTT
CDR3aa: CASSFAGQNSPLHF

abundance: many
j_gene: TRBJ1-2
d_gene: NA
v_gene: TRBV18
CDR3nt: TGTGCCAGCTCCGACCCCGACAATAACTATGGCTACACCTTC
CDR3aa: CASSDPDNNYGYTF

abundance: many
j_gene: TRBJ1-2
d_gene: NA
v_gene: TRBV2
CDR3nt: TGTGCCAGCAGTGAAATCGGGACACCATCCTATGGCTACACCTTC
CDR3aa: CASSEIGTPSYGYTF

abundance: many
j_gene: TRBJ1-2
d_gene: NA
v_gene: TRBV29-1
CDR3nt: TGCAGCGTCCCATGGGACGGTAGCTACACCTTC
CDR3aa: CSVPWDGSYTF

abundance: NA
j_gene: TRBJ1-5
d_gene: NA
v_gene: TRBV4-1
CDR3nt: TGCGCCAGCAGCCCAGGGGCTGGGAGCAATCAGCCCCAGCATTTT
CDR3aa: CASSPGAGSNQPQHF

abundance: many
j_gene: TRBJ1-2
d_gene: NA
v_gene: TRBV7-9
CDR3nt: TGTTGTGCCAGAGGGGCGAACCACTATGGCTACACCTTC
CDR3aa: CCARGANHYGYTF

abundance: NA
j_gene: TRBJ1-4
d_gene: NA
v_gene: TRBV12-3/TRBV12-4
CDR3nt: TGTGCCTGCAGTTTAGCGATCAGGGAAAAACTGTTTTTT
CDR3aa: CACSLAIREKLFF

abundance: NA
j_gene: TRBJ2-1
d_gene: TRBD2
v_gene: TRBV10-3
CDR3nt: TGTGCCATCAGTGAGTCGAGTCTAGCGGTGGACTACAATGAGCAGTTCTTC
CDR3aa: CAISESSLAVDYNEQFF

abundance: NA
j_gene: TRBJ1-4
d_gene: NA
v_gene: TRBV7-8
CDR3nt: TGTGCCAGCAGCTTAGTGAGACGCCCTAGCGAAAAACTGTTTTTT
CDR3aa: CASSLVRRPSEKLFF